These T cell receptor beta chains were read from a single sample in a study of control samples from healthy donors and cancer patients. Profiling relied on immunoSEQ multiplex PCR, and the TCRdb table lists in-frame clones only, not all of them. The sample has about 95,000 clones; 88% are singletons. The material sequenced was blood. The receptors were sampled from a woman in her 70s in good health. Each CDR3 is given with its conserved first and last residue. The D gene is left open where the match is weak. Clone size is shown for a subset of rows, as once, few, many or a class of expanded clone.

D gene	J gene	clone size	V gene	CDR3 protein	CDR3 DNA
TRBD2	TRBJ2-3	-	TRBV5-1	CASSLEGLESDTQYF	TGCGCCAGCAGCTTGGAGGGACTAGAGTCAGATACGCAGTATTTT
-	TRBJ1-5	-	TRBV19	CASSTLDSYSNQPQHF	TGTGCCAGTAGTACCCTCGACAGCTATAGCAATCAGCCCCAGCATTTT
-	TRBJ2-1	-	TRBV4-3	CASSQGAGTYNEQFF	TGCGCCAGCAGCCAGGGTGCGGGTACCTACAATGAGCAGTTCTTC
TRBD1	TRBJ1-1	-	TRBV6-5	CASSQGEGTEAFF	TGTGCCAGCAGCCAGGGGGAGGGCACTGAAGCTTTCTTT
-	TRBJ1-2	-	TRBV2	CASSSPRGPGYGYTF	TGTGCCAGCAGTTCTCCTAGGGGCCCTGGTTATGGCTACACCTTC
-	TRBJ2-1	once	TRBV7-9	CATGAPGLSYNEQFF	TGTGCCACCGGAGCCCCGGGGCTCTCCTACAATGAGCAGTTCTTC
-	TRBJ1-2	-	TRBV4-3	CASSQVSRGFYGYTF	TGCGCCAGCAGCCAAGTTAGTCGGGGGTTTTATGGCTACACCTTC
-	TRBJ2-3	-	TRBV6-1	CASSVTGSALSTDTQYF	TGTGCCAGCAGTGTAACCGGGTCAGCCCTAAGCACAGATACGCAGTATTTT
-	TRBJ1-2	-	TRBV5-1	CASSLEFGDSNYGYTF	TGCGCCAGCAGCTTGGAATTTGGGGATTCTAACTATGGCTACACCTTC
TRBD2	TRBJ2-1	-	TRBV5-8	CASSFSLAGGSNEQFF	TGTGCCAGCAGCTTCTCACTAGCGGGAGGTTCCAATGAGCAGTTCTTC
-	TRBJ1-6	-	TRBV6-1	CASSEQGQLGSPLHF	TGTGCCAGCAGTGAACAAGGACAGCTGGGGTCACCCCTCCACTTT
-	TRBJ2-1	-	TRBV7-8	CASSLALSGPEQFF	TGTGCCAGCAGCTTAGCTCTTTCAGGCCCTGAGCAGTTCTTC
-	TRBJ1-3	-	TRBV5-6	CASSLWGATSGNTIYF	TGTGCCAGCAGCTTGTGGGGGGCGACCTCTGGAAACACCATATATTTT
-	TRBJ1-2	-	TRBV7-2	CASSLGTENYTF	TGTGCCAGCAGCTTAGGGACAGAAAACTACACCTTC
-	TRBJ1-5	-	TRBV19	CASSLDSEYNQPQHF	TGTGCCAGTAGTTTGGACAGCGAATACAATCAGCCCCAGCATTTT
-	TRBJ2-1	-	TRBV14	CASSPEMWGSSYNEQFF	TGTGCCAGCAGCCCAGAGATGTGGGGTAGCTCCTACAATGAGCAGTTCTTC
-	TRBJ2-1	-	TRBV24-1	CATAADGANEQFF	TGTGCCACCGCCGCTGATGGGGCAAATGAGCAGTTCTTC
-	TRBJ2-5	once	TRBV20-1	CSAKVKTQYF	TGCAGTGCTAAAGTCAAGACCCAGTACTTC
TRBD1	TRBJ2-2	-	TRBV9	CASSVSPTGSAGELFF	TGTGCCAGCAGCGTTTCTCCGACAGGGTCGGCCGGGGAGCTGTTTTTT
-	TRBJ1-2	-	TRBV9	CASSVTGGPYGYTF	TGTGCCAGCAGCGTTACGGGGGGGCCCTATGGCTACACCTTC
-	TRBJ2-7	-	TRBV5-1	CASSLSGASEYEQYF	TGCGCCAGCAGCCTCTCGGGGGCGTCAGAATACGAGCAGTACTTC
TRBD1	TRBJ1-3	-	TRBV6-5	CATRQGGTIDTIYF	TGTGCCACCCGACAGGGAGGAACGATCGACACCATATATTTT
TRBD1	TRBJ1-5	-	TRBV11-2	CASSLDRGYQPQHF	TGTGCCAGCAGCCTGGACAGGGGGTATCAGCCCCAGCATTTT
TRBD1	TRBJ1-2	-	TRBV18	CASSITGTGGDSYGYTF	TGTGCCAGCTCAATTACCGGGACAGGGGGCGACAGCTATGGCTACACCTTC
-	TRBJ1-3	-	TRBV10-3	CAIRAADSGNTIYF	TGTGCCATCCGGGCGGCTGACTCTGGAAACACCATATATTTT
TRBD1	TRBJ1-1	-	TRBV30	CAWSIGQGAEAFF	TGTGCCTGGAGTATCGGACAGGGGGCTGAAGCTTTCTTT
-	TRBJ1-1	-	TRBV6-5	CASSYSGGGYTEAFF	TGTGCCAGCAGTTACTCCGGGGGAGGATACACTGAAGCTTTCTTT
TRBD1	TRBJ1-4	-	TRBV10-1	CASSESTGEEKLFF	TGCGCCAGCAGTGAGTCTACAGGGGAAGAAAAACTGTTTTTT
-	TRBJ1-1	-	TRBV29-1	CSVVDSEAFF	TGCAGCGTTGTTGACAGTGAAGCTTTCTTT
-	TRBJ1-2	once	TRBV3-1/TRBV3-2	CASSQWTATYGYTF	TGTGCCAGCAGCCAATGGACAGCCACCTATGGCTACACCTTC
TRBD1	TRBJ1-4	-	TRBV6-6	CASSYRTGGNEKLFF	TGTGCCAGCAGTTATCGGACAGGGGGGAATGAAAAACTGTTTTTT
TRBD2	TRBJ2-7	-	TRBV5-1	CASSLGGSLSWEQYF	TGCGCCAGCAGCTTGGGCGGGAGTCTCTCCTGGGAGCAGTACTTC
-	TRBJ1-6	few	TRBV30	CAWSAALYNSPLHF	TGTGCCTGGAGCGCGGCTCTATATAATTCACCCCTCCACTTT
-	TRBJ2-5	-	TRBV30	CAWSGGETQYF	TGTGCCTGGAGTGGGGGAGAGACCCAGTACTTC